The entry that follows covers one T cell receptor beta chain sequence. As yet, its antigen is unknown. The authors used template switching to add a universal primer site and gave cDNA unique molecular identifiers. TCRdb recomputed calls from the 5' RACE reads with MiXCR, one row per CDR3 protein. The sample yields 100,000 to 110,000 distinct CDR3 sequences, 5.5% to 7% seen once. The entry originates in a study of identical twins. General study findings and limits: There was more out-of-frame TCR alpha sharing in monozygotic twins than models estimated. Findings depended on cross-sectional statistics rather than tracking the same donors. Memory repertoires showed no such pattern, whereas abundant cord blood beta clonotypes carried fewer insertions.

The CDR3 has 14 residues. Germline lookup yields CDR1 SNHLY and CDR2 FYNNEI. V lost 3 bases and J 4 bases, leaving 13 bases between the germline ends. The sequencing sample was made of memory T cells sorted from blood. The chain combines TRBV2 with TRBJ2-7; weak D call: TRBD2 (5 bases). The sequence was collected from a woman aged 50 to 65 in good health. CDR3 coding DNA: TGTGCCAGCAGTGATCCGGGGTTAGGGTACGAGCAGTACTTC. It is translated as CASSDPGLGYEQYF.